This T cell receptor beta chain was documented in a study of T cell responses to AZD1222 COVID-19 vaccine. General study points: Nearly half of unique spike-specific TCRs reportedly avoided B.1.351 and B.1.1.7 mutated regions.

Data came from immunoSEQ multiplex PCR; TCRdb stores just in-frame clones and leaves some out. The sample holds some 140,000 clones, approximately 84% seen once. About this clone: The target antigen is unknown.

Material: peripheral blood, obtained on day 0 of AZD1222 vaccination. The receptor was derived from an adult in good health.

The CDR3 here is CASSSRQGGGYTF. DNA for the CDR3: TGTGCCAGCAGTTCCAGACAGGGAGGCGGCTACACCTTC. This sequence joins TRBV12-3 or TRBV12-4 and TRBJ1-2; 7 nucleotides line up with TRBD1. J lost 8 bases, V lost 4 bases, and 7 bases had no gene match. This CDR3 comprises 13 residues.